Listed below are T cell receptor beta chains from one sample, sequenced in a study of CXCR3-negative and CXCR3-positive naive CD8 T cells. Reanalyzing the 5' RACE reads, TCRdb keeps one entry per CDR3 protein, without DNA. This table lists approximately 98,000 distinct CDR3 sequences. Sequenced material: naive CXCR3+ CD8+ T cells from blood. The receptors derive from a human donor in good health. Some clones in this sample may be carry-over from other donors' samples. CDR3s include the opening cysteine and the closing phenylalanine or tryptophan.

cdr3_aa: CASSPGQGATGELFF
v_call: TRBV12-3/TRBV12-4
j_call: TRBJ2-2

cdr3_aa: CASEEGAYEQYF
v_call: TRBV23-1
j_call: TRBJ2-7

cdr3_aa: CASSHSAGTHEQYF
v_call: TRBV4-1
j_call: TRBJ2-7

cdr3_aa: CASSLWGQETQYF
v_call: TRBV7-2
j_call: TRBJ2-5

cdr3_aa: CASSQDPGQMNTEAFF
v_call: TRBV4-3
j_call: TRBJ1-1

cdr3_aa: CASSLVQRGIDEQFF
v_call: TRBV27
j_call: TRBJ2-1

cdr3_aa: CASSQPGQGVYEQYF
v_call: TRBV5-5
j_call: TRBJ2-7

cdr3_aa: CASRFGTRGEAFF
v_call: TRBV7-6
j_call: TRBJ1-1

cdr3_aa: CSAPPGGSYGYTF
v_call: TRBV20-1
j_call: TRBJ1-2

cdr3_aa: CASSRNTGELFF
v_call: TRBV6-5
j_call: TRBJ2-2

cdr3_aa: CATSSLRGNQPQHF
v_call: TRBV15
j_call: TRBJ1-5

cdr3_aa: CASSLEGMTLYGYTF
v_call: TRBV7-9
j_call: TRBJ1-2

cdr3_aa: CASSPTWYKLWETQYF
v_call: TRBV7-8
j_call: TRBJ2-5

cdr3_aa: CASSFDSTRDNSYEQYF
v_call: TRBV28
j_call: TRBJ2-7

cdr3_aa: CASGFRSEQFF
v_call: TRBV12-5
j_call: TRBJ2-1

cdr3_aa: CASSDAGEWEVNEQFF
v_call: TRBV2
j_call: TRBJ2-1

cdr3_aa: CASSKAWGELFF
v_call: TRBV19
j_call: TRBJ2-2

cdr3_aa: CSVATSFAYEQYF
v_call: TRBV29-1
j_call: TRBJ2-7

cdr3_aa: CASSFPSRHEQFF
v_call: TRBV7-9
j_call: TRBJ2-1

cdr3_aa: CASSSSDVGTEAFF
v_call: TRBV7-9
j_call: TRBJ1-1

cdr3_aa: CSVDGLAGTYEQYF
v_call: TRBV29-1
j_call: TRBJ2-7

cdr3_aa: CASSDRQGTYNEQFF
v_call: TRBV7-6
j_call: TRBJ2-1

cdr3_aa: CASSAGTKNEQYF
v_call: TRBV7-9
j_call: TRBJ2-7

cdr3_aa: CASSQDPLNSYEQYF
v_call: TRBV4-1
j_call: TRBJ2-7

cdr3_aa: CSAGWRGDTGELFF
v_call: TRBV29-1
j_call: TRBJ2-2

cdr3_aa: CASSQDTAVAGGRFADTQYF
v_call: TRBV3-1
j_call: TRBJ2-3

cdr3_aa: CASSLEQNPYEQYF
v_call: TRBV5-1
j_call: TRBJ2-7

cdr3_aa: CSVVSWGNIQYF
v_call: TRBV29-1
j_call: TRBJ2-4

cdr3_aa: CASSPPTGLSYNEQFF
v_call: TRBV18
j_call: TRBJ2-1

cdr3_aa: CASGHGTGQYNEQFF
v_call: TRBV5-1
j_call: TRBJ2-1

cdr3_aa: CASSFGGTNYNEQFF
v_call: TRBV7-8
j_call: TRBJ2-1

cdr3_aa: CAIRDRSSYNEQFF
v_call: TRBV10-3
j_call: TRBJ2-1

cdr3_aa: CASSPGQGANQPQHF
v_call: TRBV7-9
j_call: TRBJ1-5

cdr3_aa: CASSYLKSGGADTQYF
v_call: TRBV6-5
j_call: TRBJ2-3

cdr3_aa: CASSLAEEFLQETQYF
v_call: TRBV7-9
j_call: TRBJ2-5

cdr3_aa: CAIRNDRGDMNTEAFF
v_call: TRBV10-3
j_call: TRBJ1-1

cdr3_aa: CASSSFIQGRNTGELFF
v_call: TRBV12-3/TRBV12-4
j_call: TRBJ2-2

cdr3_aa: CASSYRGRESKDTQYF
v_call: TRBV11-2
j_call: TRBJ2-3

cdr3_aa: CASSYSGQGAYEQYF
v_call: TRBV6-5
j_call: TRBJ2-7

cdr3_aa: CASSQGRLAIDEQFF
v_call: TRBV9
j_call: TRBJ2-1

cdr3_aa: CASSLQGTYEQYF
v_call: TRBV28
j_call: TRBJ2-7

cdr3_aa: CASSEGFGTGGPYNEQYF
v_call: TRBV2
j_call: TRBJ2-7

cdr3_aa: CASSSRQGQYEQYF
v_call: TRBV5-1
j_call: TRBJ2-7

cdr3_aa: CASSLLRTESYNEQFF
v_call: TRBV28
j_call: TRBJ2-1

cdr3_aa: CASSEARSFNEQFF
v_call: TRBV10-1
j_call: TRBJ2-1

cdr3_aa: CASSLYTGTRGAQYF
v_call: TRBV28
j_call: TRBJ2-5

cdr3_aa: CASSQDTDRNYGYTF
v_call: TRBV4-3
j_call: TRBJ1-2

cdr3_aa: CSVVQGTGGLGANVLTF
v_call: TRBV29-1
j_call: TRBJ2-6

cdr3_aa: CASSLAQGNQPQHF
v_call: TRBV7-9
j_call: TRBJ1-5

cdr3_aa: CASSLRGGANTGELFF
v_call: TRBV13
j_call: TRBJ2-2

cdr3_aa: CASSLKPSGPSTDTQYF
v_call: TRBV21-1
j_call: TRBJ2-3

cdr3_aa: CASSFIRELGYEQYF
v_call: TRBV7-9
j_call: TRBJ2-7

cdr3_aa: CSVEDIYEQFF
v_call: TRBV29-1
j_call: TRBJ2-1

cdr3_aa: CSAFPIEGRQETQYF
v_call: TRBV29-1
j_call: TRBJ2-5

cdr3_aa: CASSLATSGNYEQYF
v_call: TRBV5-1
j_call: TRBJ2-7